The text below deals with one T cell receptor beta chain. Its antigen is still unknown. This record belongs to a study of identical twins. Germline V gene sequence: CDR1 SGHAT, CDR2 FQNNGV. The ends lost 5 bases at V and 7 bases at J; junction bases unmatched: 8. The CDR3 loop spans 15 amino acids. Study-level findings and limits: With abundant cord blood beta clonotypes, insertions were fewer; memory repertoires showed no such pattern.

From the 5' RACE reads, TCRdb called clonotypes with MiXCR, one entry per CDR3 protein. The sample lists 450,000 or so distinct CDR3 sequences, 14% occurring once. These data were also reused for a study on yellow fever vaccine responses in identical twins.

The rearrangement links TRBV11-2 to TRBJ2-2; 9 bases map to TRBD2. The sequence came from a woman aged 18 to 35 in good health. The sample was CD4+ T cells sorted from blood. Here the CDR3 DNA reads TGTGCCAGCAGCCAAGGTCTAGCGGGGCACGGGGAGCTGTTTTTT. It codes for CASSQGLAGHGELFF.